This is a list of T cell receptor beta chains from one sample in a study of blood T cells in healthy people across ages. TCRdb re-derived calls from the 5' RACE reads in MiXCR, one entry per CDR3 protein. Here the sample spans roughly 1,500,000 distinct CDR3 sequences, about 43% being singletons. Sequencing input: blood. The receptor set was obtained from a woman under 30 in good health. Both conserved end residues are part of each CDR3. D genes are given only for firm matches. Some rows have no size entry. The others give once, few or many, or a class for an expanded clone.

j_call clone_size d_call v_call cdr3_nt cdr3_aa
TRBJ1-2 - - TRBV29-1 TGCAGCGTTGAATGGGGCGGGAGATATGGCTACACCTTC CSVEWGGRYGYTF
TRBJ2-5 - TRBD2 TRBV4-1 TGCGCCAGCAGCCAAGTTTTAACTAGCGGGGACCAAGAGACCCAGTACTTC CASSQVLTSGDQETQYF
TRBJ2-1 many - TRBV4-1 TGCGCCAGCAGCCAAGATAGGGGGGGACTCATACTAGGTGGTGAGCAGTTCTTC CASSQDRGGLILGGEQFF
TRBJ2-7 - - TRBV3-1 TGTGCCAGCAGCGCCCGGGACCGGGCCTCCTACGAGCAGTACTTC CASSARDRASYEQYF
TRBJ2-7 - TRBD2 TRBV11-2 TGTGCCAGCAGCCAACTAGCGGGGGGCTCCGAGCAGTACTTC CASSQLAGGSEQYF
TRBJ2-3 - TRBD1 TRBV29-1 TGCAGCGTTGAAGATCGTGGGACAGGGAACACAGATACGCAGTATTTT CSVEDRGTGNTDTQYF
TRBJ2-1 - - TRBV2 TGTGCCAGCCTTAGGGCAGGTGAGCAGTTCTTC CASLRAGEQFF
TRBJ2-7 - - TRBV7-2 TGTGCCAGCAGCTTACAGAGCCTCGGGACCGAGCAGTACTTC CASSLQSLGTEQYF
TRBJ2-7 - TRBD1 TRBV20-1 TGCAGTGCTAGAGACCGGACAGGGGTCGCCGAGCAGTACTTC CSARDRTGVAEQYF
TRBJ2-7 - TRBD1 TRBV29-1 TGCAGCGTTGTGGGGACAGGGGGCAGATACGAGCAGTACTTC CSVVGTGGRYEQYF
TRBJ2-7 - - TRBV18 TGTGCCAGCTCACTTGACAGGTATACCTACGAGCAGTACTTC CASSLDRYTYEQYF
TRBJ1-6 - - TRBV7-8 TGTGCCAGCAGCTACCTGGGGCCGAACAATTCACCCCTCCACTTT CASSYLGPNNSPLHF
TRBJ2-7 few - TRBV7-9 TGTGCCAGCAGGTTAGACTCGACCTACGAGCAGTACTTC CASRLDSTYEQYF
TRBJ2-2 - - TRBV29-1 TGCAGCGGTGCTCCGGGCTCGAACACCGGGGAGCTGTTTTTT CSGAPGSNTGELFF
TRBJ2-1 - - TRBV6-5 TGTGCCAGCAGTTACGCTATAAACCGGGACTTGGGCTCCTACAATGAGCAGTTCTTC CASSYAINRDLGSYNEQFF
TRBJ1-5 - - TRBV2 TGTGCCAGCAGTGGTTATAGGGAACCCAAGGGCAATCAGCCCCAGCATTTT CASSGYREPKGNQPQHF
TRBJ2-1 few TRBD1 TRBV7-2 TGTGCCAGCAGCTTAATGGGGACAGGGATTGAGCAGTTCTTC CASSLMGTGIEQFF
TRBJ2-3 - - TRBV20-1 TGCAGTGCCCAATCTGCCGGGGGCCCCGGAGATACGCAGTATTTT CSAQSAGGPGDTQYF
TRBJ1-1 - TRBD1 TRBV7-9 TGTGCCAGCAGCTCCCTCCGGGACAGGGGAGAGAACACTGAAGCTTTCTTT CASSSLRDRGENTEAFF
TRBJ2-3 many TRBD2 TRBV10-1 TGCGCCAGCAGCACGGGACTAGCGGGAACAGATACGCAGTATTTT CASSTGLAGTDTQYF
TRBJ1-6 - - TRBV20-1 TGCAGTGCTAGAGGCGGGTCCAGGGGCAATTCACCCCTCCACTTT CSARGGSRGNSPLHF
TRBJ2-1 - TRBD2 TRBV5-1 TGCGCCAGCAGCCATAGCGGGGGGGAATACAATGAGCAGTTCTTC CASSHSGGEYNEQFF
TRBJ2-1 few - TRBV29-1 TGCAGCGTAGGAGCGGGTCTCTCCTACAATGAGCAGTTCTTC CSVGAGLSYNEQFF
TRBJ1-6 few - TRBV11-1 TGTGCCAGCAGCCACCGGGAATCACCCCTCCACTTT CASSHRESPLHF
TRBJ2-7 few - TRBV6-1 TGTGCCAGCAGTGAAGCTGGGGAGCCCTCCTACGAGCAGTACTTC CASSEAGEPSYEQYF
TRBJ1-1 few - TRBV7-2 TGTGCCAGCAGCTTATTCGCAGGGAACACTGAAGCTTTCTTT CASSLFAGNTEAFF
TRBJ2-1 - TRBD2 TRBV12-3/TRBV12-4 TGTACCAGCAGGGGTACTAGCGGGAGCTTGAATGAGCAGTTCTTC CTSRGTSGSLNEQFF
TRBJ2-1 - TRBD2 TRBV7-9 TGTGCCAGCAGCTCCCCGACTAGCGGGAGATCCGGTTACAATGAGCAGTTCTTC CASSSPTSGRSGYNEQFF
TRBJ2-4 - TRBD2 TRBV7-9 TGTGCCAGCAGCTTAGCTCGAAAGACTAGCGGGCAAAACATTCAGTACTTC CASSLARKTSGQNIQYF
TRBJ2-2 - - TRBV10-3 TGTGCCACTCGTGAGGGCACCGGGGAGCTGTTTTTT CATREGTGELFF
TRBJ2-1 few - TRBV20-1 TGCAGTGCTGACTCCCGGCGGGTTGAGCAGTTCTTC CSADSRRVEQFF
TRBJ2-7 - - TRBV20-1 TGCAGTGCTGGTGGACTCGAAAGCTACGAGCAGTACTTC CSAGGLESYEQYF
TRBJ2-3 - - TRBV7-6 TGTGCCAGCAGCCCATTGACAGGATCAGATACGCAGTATTTT CASSPLTGSDTQYF
TRBJ2-3 few - TRBV25-1 TGTGCCAGCAGTGAATTTGGGGATCCTAGCACAGATACGCAGTATTTT CASSEFGDPSTDTQYF